Listed below are T cell receptor beta chains from one sample, sequenced in a study of blood T cells in healthy people across ages. TCRdb called the 5' RACE reads again in MiXCR, with one record for every CDR3 protein. The table has 1.4 million or so distinct CDR3 sequences, about 45% seen once. The sample consisted of blood. The receptors here all came from a woman under 30 in good health. Each CDR3 is given with its conserved first and last residue. A D gene is named only where the DNA matches it firmly. Only some rows state a clone size, as once, few, many or a class for expanded clones.

clone size,J gene,V gene,D gene,CDR3 DNA,CDR3 protein
.,TRBJ2-2,TRBV6-2/TRBV6-3,TRBD2,TGTGCCAGCTGGGACGTGAGAGCGGGGGGGCTCACCGGGGAGCTGTTTTTT,CASWDVRAGGLTGELFF
.,TRBJ2-7,TRBV9,TRBD2,TGTGCCAGCAGCGTAGGGCTAGCGGGGGGCGGTTACTACGAGCAGTACTTC,CASSVGLAGGGYYEQYF
few,TRBJ2-7,TRBV10-1,.,TGCGCCAGCAGTGATCCCGGGACCAACACCTACGAGCAGTACTTC,CASSDPGTNTYEQYF
.,TRBJ2-5,TRBV27,TRBD2,TGTGCCAGCAGCACTTGGGGGGGAAAGGAGACCCAGTACTTC,CASSTWGGKETQYF
.,TRBJ2-1,TRBV11-2,.,TGTGCCGGCAGCTTCGGGACACCCTACAATGAGCAGTTCTTC,CAGSFGTPYNEQFF
.,TRBJ2-7,TRBV29-1,TRBD1,TGCAGCGTTGGGACAGGATCCTACGAGCAGTACTTC,CSVGTGSYEQYF
.,TRBJ1-2,TRBV29-1,.,TGCAGCGTTGAAGATCTTCACAGGGTCTATGGCTACACCTTC,CSVEDLHRVYGYTF
.,TRBJ2-3,TRBV7-6,.,TGTGCCAGCAGCAACGACAGGTCCAATACCCCAGATACGCAGTATTTT,CASSNDRSNTPDTQYF
.,TRBJ2-1,TRBV7-2,TRBD1,TGTGCCAGCAGCTTACCAGGACAGGGTCCGGGCAATGAGCAGTTCTTC,CASSLPGQGPGNEQFF
.,TRBJ2-7,TRBV20-1,.,TGCAGTGCTGGCGCCGGGACTCGTGCCCTCTACGAGCAGTACTTC,CSAGAGTRALYEQYF
few,TRBJ2-7,TRBV7-2,.,TGTGCCAGCAGCTTAGGGTCCTACGACCAGTACTTC,CASSLGSYDQYF
few,TRBJ2-7,TRBV27,.,TGTGCCAGCAGCTCAATCCCGGGATATTACGAGCAGTACTTC,CASSSIPGYYEQYF
once,TRBJ1-5,TRBV6-5,TRBD1,TGTGCCAGCAGAAGGACAGGGGGGTATCAGCCCCAGCATTTT,CASRRTGGYQPQHF